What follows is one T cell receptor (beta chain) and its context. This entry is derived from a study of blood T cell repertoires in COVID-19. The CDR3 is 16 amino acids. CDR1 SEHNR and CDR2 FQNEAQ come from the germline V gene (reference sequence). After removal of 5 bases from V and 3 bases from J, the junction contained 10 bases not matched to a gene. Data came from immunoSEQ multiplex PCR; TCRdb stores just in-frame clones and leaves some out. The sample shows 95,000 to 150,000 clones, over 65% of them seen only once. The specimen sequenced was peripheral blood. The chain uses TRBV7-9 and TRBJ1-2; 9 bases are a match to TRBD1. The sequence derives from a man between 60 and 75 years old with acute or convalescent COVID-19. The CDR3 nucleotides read TGTGCCAGCAGCCCCGTCAGGGACAGGGCTGACTATGGCTACACCTTC. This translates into CASSPVRDRADYGYTF.